This is a list of T cell receptor beta chains from one sample in a study of shared clonotypes between healthy human individuals. Produced via immunoSEQ multiplex PCR; TCRdb's table is partial and in-frame only. This table has a few million clones, around 95% appearing once. The source material was naive CD8+ T cells from PBMCs. These receptors came from a man younger than 30 in good health. Some clones in this sample may be carry-over from other donors' samples. Each CDR3 is given with its conserved first and last residue. A D gene is named only where the DNA matches it firmly. A clone size is listed for some rows: how often the clone was seen (once, few, many), or a class if it is expanded.

CASSPGRTYEQYF TGTGCCAGCAGTCCTGGCAGGACCTACGAGCAGTACTTC TRBJ2-7 - - TRBV27
CASSFRHGTYEQYF TGTGCCAGCAGTTTTAGACACGGGACCTACGAGCAGTACTTC TRBJ2-7 once - TRBV6-5
CASSGGEGRDTQYF TGTGCCAGCAGCGGCGGGGAGGGTAGAGATACGCAGTATTTT TRBJ2-3 once TRBD2 TRBV9
CASSLPSGRAVDTQYF TGTGCCAGCAGTTTACCTAGCGGGAGGGCCGTAGATACGCAGTATTTT TRBJ2-3 - TRBD2 TRBV7-3
CASSSGPRGETQYF TGTGCCAGCAGCTCCGGGCCCAGAGGGGAGACCCAGTACTTC TRBJ2-5 - - TRBV28
CASSVDGNSPLHF TGTGCCAGCAGCGTAGACGGGAATTCACCCCTCCACTTT TRBJ1-6 - - TRBV9
CASSVESGGKNNEQFF TGTGCCAGCAGCGTAGAGTCGGGAGGGAAAAACAATGAGCAGTTCTTC TRBJ2-1 - TRBD2 TRBV9
CASRVLSGTRGEGTQYF TGTGCCAGCAGGGTTTTGAGCGGGACCAGGGGGGAGGGGACCCAGTACTTC TRBJ2-5 - - TRBV2
CASSSNTGGASDTQYF TGTGCCAGCAGCTCGAATACAGGGGGCGCATCAGATACGCAGTATTTT TRBJ2-3 - TRBD1 TRBV7-9
CASSGRGSNSPLHF TGTGCCAGCAGTGGCCGGGGCTCGAATTCACCCCTCCACTTT TRBJ1-6 - - TRBV2
CASRGGQGADTEAFF TGTGCCAGCAGGGGGGGACAGGGTGCGGACACTGAAGCTTTCTTT TRBJ1-1 - TRBD1 TRBV28
CASSGIEQYF TGCGCCAGCAGTGGAATCGAGCAGTACTTC TRBJ2-7 - - TRBV10-2
CASSPTPSHEQYF TGTGCCAGCAGCCCGACCCCTTCCCACGAGCAGTACTTC TRBJ2-7 - - TRBV28
CASSFGTGDLKTGNTIYF TGTGCCAGCAGCTTCGGAACGGGGGACCTTAAGACTGGAAACACCATATATTTT TRBJ1-3 - - TRBV21-1
CASTLWGAGVYGYTF TGTGCCAGCACCCTTTGGGGGGCAGGAGTCTATGGCTACACCTTC TRBJ1-2 - - TRBV28
CASSIERGMNTEAFF TGTGCCAGTAGTATAGAAAGAGGGATGAACACTGAAGCTTTCTTT TRBJ1-1 few - TRBV19
CASSLPTGRRTEAFF TGTGCCAGCAGCTTGCCCACGGGGCGCCGCACTGAAGCTTTCTTT TRBJ1-1 - - TRBV5-6
CAWSPPGQGYTF TGTGCCTGGAGTCCTCCGGGACAGGGCTACACCTTC TRBJ1-2 - TRBD1 TRBV30
CSVEIVREGPYEQYF TGCAGCGTTGAAATCGTGCGGGAGGGCCCGTACGAGCAGTACTTC TRBJ2-7 - TRBD2 TRBV29-1
CASRSTVPQARGWYEQYF TGTGCCAGCAGATCGACAGTCCCCCAGGCCAGGGGGTGGTACGAGCAGTACTTC TRBJ2-7 - TRBD1 TRBV28
CASSLGGGNYEQYF TGTGCCAGCAGTCTCGGGGGCGGGAACTACGAGCAGTACTTC TRBJ2-7 - - TRBV9
CSGWDGEQFF TGCAGCGGGTGGGACGGCGAGCAGTTCTTC TRBJ2-1 - - TRBV29-1
CASSLSSEQFF TGTGCCAGCAGCCTAAGTTCTGAGCAGTTCTTC TRBJ2-1 - - TRBV11-2
CASSPGLPTSSYEQYF TGTGCCAGCAGCCCGGGACTACCAACCTCCTCCTACGAGCAGTACTTC TRBJ2-7 - TRBD2 TRBV7-8
CASSQLTSSQETQYF TGCGCCAGCAGCCAATTGACTAGCAGCCAAGAGACCCAGTACTTC TRBJ2-5 - TRBD2 TRBV4-1
CASSSRTSGRDNEQFF TGTGCCAGCAGCTCGAGGACTAGCGGGAGGGACAATGAGCAGTTCTTC TRBJ2-1 - TRBD2 TRBV7-9
CATSPKGLYGYTF TGTGCCACCAGTCCGAAGGGCTTATATGGCTACACCTTC TRBJ1-2 - - TRBV15
CASSYQGAGAFF TGCGCCAGCAGCTATCAGGGGGCTGGTGCTTTCTTT TRBJ1-1 once TRBD1 TRBV4-3
CASSPAGNEQFF TGTGCCAGCAGCCCCGCTGGCAATGAGCAGTTCTTC TRBJ2-1 - - TRBV7-9
CASSQDGGGYEQYF TGCGCCAGCAGCCAAGACGGCGGGGGCTACGAGCAGTACTTC TRBJ2-7 - TRBD2 TRBV4-1
CASTTSGRYEQYF TGTGCCAGCACGACTAGCGGGAGGTACGAGCAGTACTTC TRBJ2-7 - TRBD2 TRBV6-4
CASRDSFSNQPQHF TGTGCCAGCAGGGACAGTTTTAGCAATCAGCCCCAGCATTTT TRBJ1-5 - - TRBV2
CASSSGTRGAFVYGYTF TGTGCCAGCAGTTCCGGGACACGGGGCGCCTTCGTCTATGGCTACACCTTC TRBJ1-2 - - TRBV5-6
CSVEASGSRDTQYF TGCAGCGTTGAAGCTAGCGGGAGTCGGGATACGCAGTATTTT TRBJ2-3 - TRBD2 TRBV29-1
CASSLLLELPDTQYF TGTGCCAGCAGCCTTCTGCTAGAACTCCCAGATACGCAGTATTTT TRBJ2-3 - - TRBV5-4
CASGLGGSRTSGALSTDTQYF TGTGCCAGCGGCCTTGGGGGGAGTAGGACTAGCGGAGCGCTTAGCACAGATACGCAGTATTTT TRBJ2-3 - TRBD2 TRBV27
CASSLEGGRSYEQYF TGTGCCAGCAGCTTAGAAGGCGGACGCTCCTACGAGCAGTACTTC TRBJ2-7 - - TRBV13
CASRGQGAYEQYF TGTGCCAGCAGGGGACAGGGGGCCTACGAGCAGTACTTC TRBJ2-7 once TRBD1 TRBV6-1
CASSLHLGQGNYGYTF TGTGCCAGCAGTTTACACCTGGGACAGGGGAACTATGGCTACACCTTC TRBJ1-2 - TRBD1 TRBV27
CASSRTSTLETYNEQFF TGTGCCAGCAGTCGGACCTCAACACTCGAGACCTACAATGAGCAGTTCTTC TRBJ2-1 - - TRBV28
CASSSRRRREGLSSYNEQFF TGTGCCAGCAGCTCCCGGCGAAGGCGGGAGGGCCTTAGCTCCTACAATGAGCAGTTCTTC TRBJ2-1 - TRBD2 TRBV13
CASSSPSTNRPTDTQYF TGCGCCAGCAGCTCCCCTTCTACCAATCGACCCACAGATACGCAGTATTTT TRBJ2-3 - - TRBV5-1